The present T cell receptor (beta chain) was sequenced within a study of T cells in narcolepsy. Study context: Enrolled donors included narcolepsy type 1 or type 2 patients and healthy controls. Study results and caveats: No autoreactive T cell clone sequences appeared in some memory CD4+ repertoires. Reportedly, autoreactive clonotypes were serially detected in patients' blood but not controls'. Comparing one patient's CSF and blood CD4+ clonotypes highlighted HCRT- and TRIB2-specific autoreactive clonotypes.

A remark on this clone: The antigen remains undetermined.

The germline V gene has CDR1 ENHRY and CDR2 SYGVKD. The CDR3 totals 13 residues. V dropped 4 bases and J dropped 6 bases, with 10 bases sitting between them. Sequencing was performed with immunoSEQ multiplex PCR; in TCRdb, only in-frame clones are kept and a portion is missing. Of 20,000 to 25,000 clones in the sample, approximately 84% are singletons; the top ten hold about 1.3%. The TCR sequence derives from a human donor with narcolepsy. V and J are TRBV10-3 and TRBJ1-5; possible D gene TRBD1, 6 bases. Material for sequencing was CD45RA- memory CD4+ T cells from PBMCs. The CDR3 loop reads CAISVGGRQPQHF. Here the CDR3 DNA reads TGTGCCATCAGTGTGGGGGGGCGTCAGCCCCAGCATTTT.